One and the same sample provided the 3 T cell receptor beta chains below, sequenced in a study of blood T cell repertoires in COVID-19. Measured with immunoSEQ multiplex PCR; TCRdb has only the in-frame clones, and not every one. Of approximately 200,000 clones listed, approximately 84% are singletons. Sequencing was carried out using peripheral blood. Source of these receptors: a man aged 40-49 years with acute or convalescent COVID-19.

V is TRBV11-3 and J is TRBJ2-7, with 10 positions matching TRBD1. The length of the CDR3 is 15 residues. CDR1 and CDR2 from the germline V gene are SGHNT and YENEEA. V was pared by 1 base and J by 3 bases, with 3 bases of the junction left unmatched. CDR3 residues: CASSLAGTGDYEQYF. As DNA, the CDR3 is TGTGCCAGCAGCTTAGCTGGGACAGGGGACTACGAGCAGTACTTC.

This chain links TRBV12-5 with TRBJ2-3; 9 bases agree with TRBD1. The CDR3 is 15 amino acids. CDR1 and CDR2 from the germline V gene are LGHNT and FRNRAP. Trimming removed 5 bases from V and 2 bases from J; junction bases left unmatched: 5. The CDR3 DNA sequence: TGTGCTAGTGGTCCCGGGACAGGGTACACAGATACGCAGTATTTT. Amino acid sequence: CASGPGTGYTDTQYF.

This chain links TRBV2 with TRBJ2-7; a possible D gene is TRBD2 (5 bases). Deletions cut 7 bases from V and 7 bases from J, with 11 bases between. Germline values: CDR1 SNHLY, CDR2 FYNNEI. The CDR3 has 11 residues. CDR3 coding DNA: TGTGCCAGCACGCGGGTCTTAGAGCAGTACTTC. Translating it yields CASTRVLEQYF.